This T cell receptor beta chain was sequenced in a study of shared clonotypes between healthy human individuals. An even split of each subset's genomic DNA across several immunoSEQ plates was performed. Here immunoSEQ multiplex PCR was the method, and the copy in TCRdb shows in-frame clones only, minus some. The data contain about a million clones, 60% to 80% of them singletons. The sample holds one count of this clone. Germline V gives CDR1 MDHEN, CDR2 SYDVKM. The CDR3 runs 15 residues. V lost 6 bases, J lost 2 bases, and 11 bases lay in between. The sample taken for sequencing was memory CD4+ T cells from PBMCs. As to subset: CD45RA-negative fraction. The chain uses TRBV28 and TRBJ2-6; D uncertain. This TCR was recovered from a man aged 18-30 years in good health. Some clones in this sample may be carry-over from other donors' samples. In DNA, the CDR3 is TGTGCCAGCAGCCCCGACTGGGCTGGGGCCAACGTCCTGACTTTC. It is translated as CASSPDWAGANVLTF.